This T cell receptor (beta chain) appears in the sequencing data of a study of T cell repertoires in cytomegalovirus infection. Overall study: Indicated by public TCR beta signatures were CMV infection and matching HLA type. General study results and limits: There were carriers of CMV plus the relevant HLA, and cumulative public TCR beta family frequency identified them. Clonotypes of TCR beta that were HLA-C-restricted and CMV-specific dominated the ex vivo response.

With regard to this clonotype: Its antigen remains unidentified.

TCRdb fed the reads into MiXCR, producing one record per CDR3 protein. Among some 200,000 distinct CDR3 sequences, roughly 34% were seen once, and the ten largest hold over 45%. The CDR3 length is 13 residues. The ends were cut back, 5 bases at V and 3 bases at J, with 10 bases in the middle. Per germline, CDR1 SGHVS and CDR2 FQNEAQ. The sequenced sample was CD8+ T cells from cultured PBMCs, obtained from culture after CMV antigen stimulation. The receptor comes from a human donor in good health (CMV status not recorded). Some clones in this sample may be carry-over from other donors' samples. V usage is TRBV7-8 and J usage is TRBJ2-5; a possible D gene is TRBD2 (5 bases). The CDR3 protein is CASSQPGEETQYF. CDR3 nucleotides: TGTGCCAGCAGCCAACCCGGGGAAGAGACCCAGTACTTC.